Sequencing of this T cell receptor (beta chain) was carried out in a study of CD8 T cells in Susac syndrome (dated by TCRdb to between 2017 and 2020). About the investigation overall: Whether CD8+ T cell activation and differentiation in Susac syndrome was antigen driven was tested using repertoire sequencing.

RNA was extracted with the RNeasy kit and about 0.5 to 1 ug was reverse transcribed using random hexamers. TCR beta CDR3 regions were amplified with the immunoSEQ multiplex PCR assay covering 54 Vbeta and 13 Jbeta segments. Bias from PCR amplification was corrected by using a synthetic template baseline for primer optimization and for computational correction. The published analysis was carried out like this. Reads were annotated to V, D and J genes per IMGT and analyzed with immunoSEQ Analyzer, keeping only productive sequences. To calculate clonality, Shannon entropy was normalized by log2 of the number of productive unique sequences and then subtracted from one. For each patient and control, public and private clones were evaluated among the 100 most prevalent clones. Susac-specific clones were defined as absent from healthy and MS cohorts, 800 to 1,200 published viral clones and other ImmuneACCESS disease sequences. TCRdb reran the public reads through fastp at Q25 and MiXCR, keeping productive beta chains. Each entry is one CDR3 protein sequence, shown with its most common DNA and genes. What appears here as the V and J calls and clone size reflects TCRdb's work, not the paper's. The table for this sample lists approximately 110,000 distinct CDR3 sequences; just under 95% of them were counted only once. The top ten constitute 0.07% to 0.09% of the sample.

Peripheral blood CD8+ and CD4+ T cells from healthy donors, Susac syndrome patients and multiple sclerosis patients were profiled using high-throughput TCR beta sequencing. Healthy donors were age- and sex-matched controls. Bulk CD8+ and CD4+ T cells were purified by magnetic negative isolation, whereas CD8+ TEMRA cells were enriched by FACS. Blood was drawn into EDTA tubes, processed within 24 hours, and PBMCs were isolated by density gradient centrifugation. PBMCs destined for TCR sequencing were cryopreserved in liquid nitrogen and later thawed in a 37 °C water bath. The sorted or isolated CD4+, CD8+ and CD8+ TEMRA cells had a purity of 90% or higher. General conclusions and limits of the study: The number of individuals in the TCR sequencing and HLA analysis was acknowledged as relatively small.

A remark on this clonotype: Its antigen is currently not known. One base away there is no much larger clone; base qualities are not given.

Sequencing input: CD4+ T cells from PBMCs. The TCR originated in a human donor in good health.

At the DNA level, the sequence is TGCAGTGCTACGAACTCAGCTGAAGCTTTCTTT. It specifies CSATNSAEAFF. The V gene is TRBV20-1 and the J gene is TRBJ1-1, with an unclear D gene assignment. Per the germline V gene (reference sequence), DFQATT is the CDR1 and SNEGSKA is the CDR2. At the junction V is shortened by 4 bases and J by 6 bases, with 9 bases in between. From the cysteine up to the phenylalanine, the CDR3 has a length of 11 residues. The kept DNA is CDR3 alone, 33 bases in frame from the first base.